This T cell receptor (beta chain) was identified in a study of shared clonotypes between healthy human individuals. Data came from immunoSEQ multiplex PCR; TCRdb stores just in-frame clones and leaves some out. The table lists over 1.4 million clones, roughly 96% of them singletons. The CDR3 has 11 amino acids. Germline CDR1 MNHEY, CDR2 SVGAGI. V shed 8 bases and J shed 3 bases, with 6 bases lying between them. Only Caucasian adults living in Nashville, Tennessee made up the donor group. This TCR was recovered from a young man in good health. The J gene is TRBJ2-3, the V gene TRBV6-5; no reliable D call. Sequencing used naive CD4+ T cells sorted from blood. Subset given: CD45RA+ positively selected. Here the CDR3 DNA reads TGTGCCAGCGGTTTGACAGATACGCAGTATTTT. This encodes CASGLTDTQYF.